Following are 13 T cell receptor beta chains from one sample sequenced in a study of shared clonotypes between healthy human individuals. Assay used: immunoSEQ multiplex PCR; TCRdb lists only in-frame clones, some missing. The sample lists around 500,000 clones, roughly 80% occurring once. The material sequenced was PBMCs. These receptors were taken from a woman aged 40 to 50 in good health. Some clones in this sample may be carry-over from other donors' samples.

In this sample, this clone turned up a few times. It is likely a read error: a sequence one base away is far more abundant. The same CDR3 is also encoded by other DNA sequences in this sample. The rearrangement links TRBV5-1 to TRBJ1-2; D unclear. V gave up 4 bases and J gave up 0 bases, with 7 bases separating them. CDR1 and CDR2 (germline): SGHRS, YFSETQ. The CDR3 contains 13 residues. CDR3 DNA: TGCGCCAGCAGCCTGACCGCTAACTATGGCTACACCTTC. Translation: CASSLTANYGYTF.

The chain is built from TRBV27 and TRBJ1-1; a weak D match, TRBD1 (6 bases). The V end was cut by 5 bases, the J end by 0 bases, with 19 bases between. Germline V gene data show CDR1 as MNHEY and CDR2 as SMNVEV (reference sequence). This CDR3 has 17 amino acids. The CDR3 reads CASSLNTNRALNTEAFF. CDR3 sequence (DNA): TGTGCCAGCAGTCTAAATACAAACAGGGCCTTGAACACTGAAGCTTTCTTT.

Worth noting for this clone: This probably arose from a read error, given a far larger clone one base away. This sequence joins TRBV27 and TRBJ2-7; TRBD1 matches at 7 bases. Trimming took 6 bases from V and 1 from J; bases not matched to a gene: 9. The germline V gene has CDR1 MNHEY and CDR2 SMNVEV (reference sequence). This CDR3 is 15 amino acids long. The DNA of the CDR3 is TGTGCCAGCAGCCAGGGGACAGCCTCTTCCTACGAGCAGTACTTC. Protein sequence: CASSQGTASSYEQYF.

The rearrangement joins TRBV28 to TRBJ2-3, with 9 bases that match TRBD2. This CDR3 is 17 amino acids long. Germline CDR1 MDHEN, CDR2 SYDVKM. The ends lost 8 bases at V and 6 bases at J; junction bases unmatched: 18. The CDR3 here is CASRGPAGGGWLDTQYF. CDR3 DNA sequence: TGTGCCAGCCGGGGCCCGGCGGGAGGGGGTTGGTTGGATACGCAGTATTTT.

This chain connects TRBV18 to TRBJ2-1; 13 nucleotides match TRBD2. The CDR3 has 18 amino acids. The J segment lost 0 bases and the V segment lost 2 bases, leaving 4 bases of the junction unmatched. From germline, CDR1 is KGHSH and CDR2 LQKENI. The CDR3 sequence is CASSPGTSGTSSYNEQFF. CDR3 DNA: TGTGCCAGCTCACCAGGGACTAGCGGGACGAGCTCCTACAATGAGCAGTTCTTC.

The chain employs TRBV7-8 and TRBJ1-2; the D is unclear. V shed 8 bases and J shed 3 bases, with 7 bases lying between them. Looked up from germline, CDR1 is SGHVS and CDR2 is FQNEAQ. This CDR3 has 11 amino acids. The CDR3 bases are TGTGCCAGCGGTAATGACTATGGCTACACCTTC. Translated, it gives CASGNDYGYTF.

The chain uses TRBV28 and TRBJ1-3; 12 nucleotides align to TRBD1. V shed 5 bases and J 7 bases; nucleotides not matched to a gene: 9. The V gene's germline CDR1 is MDHEN and CDR2 SYDVKM. The CDR3 has 16 amino acids. The CDR3 DNA reads TGTGCCAGCAGTCCCCGTCTGGGGACAGGGGGCAACACCATATATTTT. Protein: CASSPRLGTGGNTIYF.

This chain links TRBV5-4 with TRBJ2-1, with TRBD2 identical over 11 bases. V gave up 4 bases and J gave up 1 base; unmatched junction bases: 10. CDR3 length: 18 amino acids. CDR1 is SGHNT and CDR2 is YYREEE in the germline V gene (reference sequence). CDR3 bases: TGTGCCAGCAGCGCGGCCGGGACTAGCGGACCATCCTACAATGAGCAGTTCTTC. Amino acids: CASSAAGTSGPSYNEQFF.

The V gene is TRBV7-2, the J gene TRBJ1-2; TRBD1 is a possible D gene (5 bases). The V and J ends lost 8 bases and 4 bases respectively, with 14 bases between them. Germline V lookup: CDR1 SGHTA, CDR2 FQGNSA. This CDR3 is 13 amino acids long. The chain's CDR3 is CASGVQRGYGYTF. For the CDR3, the DNA is TGTGCCAGCGGAGTCCAGAGGGGCTATGGCTACACCTTC.

The J gene is TRBJ1-4, the V gene TRBV6-5; no clear D. CDR1 MNHEY and CDR2 SVGAGI come from the germline V gene. The CDR3 extends over 13 amino acids. Trimming shortened V by 6 bases and J by 5 bases, and 10 bases separated the two germline ends. The CDR3 nucleotides read TGTGCCAGCAGAAGGACGGGGAATGAAAAACTGTTTTTT. This codes for CASRRTGNEKLFF.

This clone came up many times. CDR3 nucleotides: TGTGCCAGCTCACCACTGGACAGGGGTAGGACTGAAGCTTTCTTT. Translating it yields CASSPLDRGRTEAFF. The rearrangement joins TRBV18 to TRBJ1-1; 9 nucleotides match TRBD1. This CDR3 is built from 15 residues. Germline CDR1 reads KGHSH; CDR2 reads LQKENI. J gave up 5 bases and V 1 base, and 5 bases lay outside the gene matches.

The chain recombines TRBV5-1 with TRBJ1-3; a possible D gene is TRBD1 (5 bases). This CDR3 region has 16 residues. From germline, CDR1 is SGHRS and CDR2 YFSETQ. With 0 bases removed from V and 0 bases from J, the gap between germline ends came to 10 bases. The CDR3 DNA sequence: TGCGCCAGCAGCTTGGAAGGGACCGCCTCTGGAAACACCATATATTTT. Protein sequence: CASSLEGTASGNTIYF.

This clone has a count of ten or more. Additional DNA sequences in this sample encode the identical CDR3. V is TRBV13 and J is TRBJ2-1, with unresolved D. Germline CDR1 and CDR2: PRHDT and FYEKMQ (reference sequence). The CDR3 runs to 13 residues. The ends were cut back, 7 bases at V and 1 base at J, with 8 bases in the middle. CDR3 protein: CASKVGSYNEQFF. The CDR3 region has the DNA TGTGCCAGCAAGGTGGGGTCCTACAATGAGCAGTTCTTC.